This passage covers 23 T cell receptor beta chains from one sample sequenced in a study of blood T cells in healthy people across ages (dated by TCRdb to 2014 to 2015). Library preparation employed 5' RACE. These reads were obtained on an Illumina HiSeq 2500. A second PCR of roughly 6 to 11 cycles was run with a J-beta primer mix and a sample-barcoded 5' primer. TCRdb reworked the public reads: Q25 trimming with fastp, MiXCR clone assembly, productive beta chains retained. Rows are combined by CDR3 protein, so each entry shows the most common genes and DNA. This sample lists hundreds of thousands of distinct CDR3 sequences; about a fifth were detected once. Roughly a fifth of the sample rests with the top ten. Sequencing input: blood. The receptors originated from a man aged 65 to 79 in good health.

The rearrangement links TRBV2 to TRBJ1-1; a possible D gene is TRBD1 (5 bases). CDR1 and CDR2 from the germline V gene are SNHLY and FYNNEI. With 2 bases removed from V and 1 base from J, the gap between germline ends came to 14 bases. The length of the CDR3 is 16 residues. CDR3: CASSESLRGANTEAFF. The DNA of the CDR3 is TGTGCCAGCAGTGAAAGTTTAAGGGGCGCGAACACTGAAGCTTTCTTT.

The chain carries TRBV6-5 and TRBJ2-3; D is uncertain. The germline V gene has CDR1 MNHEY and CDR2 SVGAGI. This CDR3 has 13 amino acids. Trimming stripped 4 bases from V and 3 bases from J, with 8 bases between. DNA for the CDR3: TGTGCCAGCAGTTCCTGGGGAACAGATACGCAGTATTTT. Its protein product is CASSSWGTDTQYF.

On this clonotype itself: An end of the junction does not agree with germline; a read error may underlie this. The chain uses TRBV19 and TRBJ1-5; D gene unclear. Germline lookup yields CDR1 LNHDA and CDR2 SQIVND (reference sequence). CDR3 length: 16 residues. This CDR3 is CASSMSWQYSNQPQHF. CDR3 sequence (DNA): TGCGCCAGTAGTATGAGTTGGCAGTATAGCAATCAGCCCCAGCATTTT.

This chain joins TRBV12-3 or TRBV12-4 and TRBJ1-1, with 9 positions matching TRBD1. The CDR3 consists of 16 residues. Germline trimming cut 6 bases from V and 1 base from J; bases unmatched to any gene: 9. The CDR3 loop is CASSPWRTGANTEAFF. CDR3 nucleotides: TGTGCCAGCAGCCCCTGGAGGACAGGGGCGAACACTGAAGCTTTCTTT.

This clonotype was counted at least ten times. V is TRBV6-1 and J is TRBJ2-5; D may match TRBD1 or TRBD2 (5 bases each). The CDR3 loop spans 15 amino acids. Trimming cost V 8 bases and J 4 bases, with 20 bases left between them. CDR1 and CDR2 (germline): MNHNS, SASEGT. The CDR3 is CASGLRADGRETQYF. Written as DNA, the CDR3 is TGTGCCAGCGGACTCAGGGCAGACGGCCGAGAGACCCAGTACTTC.

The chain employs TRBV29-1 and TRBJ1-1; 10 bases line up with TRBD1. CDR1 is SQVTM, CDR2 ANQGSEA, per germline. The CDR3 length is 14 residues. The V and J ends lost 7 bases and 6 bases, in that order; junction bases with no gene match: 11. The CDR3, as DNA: TGCAGCGCGGGCGAGACAGGGGGCAGGGCTGAAGCTTTCTTT. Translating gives CSAGETGGRAEAFF.

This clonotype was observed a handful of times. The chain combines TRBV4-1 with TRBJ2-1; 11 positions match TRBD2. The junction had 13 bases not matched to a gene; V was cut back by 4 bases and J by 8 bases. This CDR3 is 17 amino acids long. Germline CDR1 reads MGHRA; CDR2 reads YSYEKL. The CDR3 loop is CASSLLPLAGVLDEQFF. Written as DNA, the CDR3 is TGCGCCAGCAGCCTTCTCCCACTAGCGGGAGTTCTCGATGAGCAGTTCTTC.

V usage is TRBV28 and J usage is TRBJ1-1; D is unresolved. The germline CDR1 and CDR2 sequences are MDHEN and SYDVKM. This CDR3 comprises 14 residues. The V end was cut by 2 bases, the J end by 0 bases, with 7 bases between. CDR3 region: CASSLLLLNTEAFF. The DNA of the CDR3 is TGTGCCAGCAGTTTACTCCTCCTGAACACTGAAGCTTTCTTT.

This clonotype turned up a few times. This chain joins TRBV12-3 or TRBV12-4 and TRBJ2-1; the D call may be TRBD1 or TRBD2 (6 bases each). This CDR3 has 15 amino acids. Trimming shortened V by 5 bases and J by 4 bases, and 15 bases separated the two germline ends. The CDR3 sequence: CASSGGGAGYNEQFF. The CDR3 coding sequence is TGTGCCAGCAGTGGGGGCGGCGCGGGGTACAATGAGCAGTTCTTC.

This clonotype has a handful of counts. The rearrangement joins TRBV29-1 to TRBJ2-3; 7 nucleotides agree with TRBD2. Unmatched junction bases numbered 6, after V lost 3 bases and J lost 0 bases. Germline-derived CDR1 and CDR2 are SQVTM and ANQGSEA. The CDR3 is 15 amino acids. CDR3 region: CSVEGGDFSTDTQYF. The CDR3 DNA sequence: TGCAGCGTTGAGGGGGGGGACTTTAGCACAGATACGCAGTATTTT.

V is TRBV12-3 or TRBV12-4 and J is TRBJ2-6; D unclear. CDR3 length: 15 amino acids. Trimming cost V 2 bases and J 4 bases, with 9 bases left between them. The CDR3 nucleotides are TGTGCCAGCAGTTTACCGGCCGGAGGGGCCAACGTCCTGACTTTC. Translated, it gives CASSLPAGGANVLTF.

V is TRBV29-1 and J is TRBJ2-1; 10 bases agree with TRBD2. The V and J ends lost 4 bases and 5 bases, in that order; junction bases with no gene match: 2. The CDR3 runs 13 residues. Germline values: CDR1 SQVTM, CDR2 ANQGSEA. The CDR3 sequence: CSVASGRNNEQFF. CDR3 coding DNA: TGCAGCGTTGCTAGCGGGAGAAACAATGAGCAGTTCTTC.

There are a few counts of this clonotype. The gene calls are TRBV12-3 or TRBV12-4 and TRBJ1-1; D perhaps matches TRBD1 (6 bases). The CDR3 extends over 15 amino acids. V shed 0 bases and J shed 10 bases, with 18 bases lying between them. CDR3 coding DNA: TGTGCCAGCAGTTTAGCCTCCGGAGGGGGTTTTATAGCTTTCTTT. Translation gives CASSLASGGGFIAFF.

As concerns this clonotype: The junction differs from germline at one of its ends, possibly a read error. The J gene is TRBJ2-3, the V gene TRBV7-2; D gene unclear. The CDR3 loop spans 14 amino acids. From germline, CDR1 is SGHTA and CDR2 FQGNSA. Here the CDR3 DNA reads TGTGCCAGCAGCTTAGTTCGGCTCACACATACGCAGTATTTT. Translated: CASSLVRLTHTQYF. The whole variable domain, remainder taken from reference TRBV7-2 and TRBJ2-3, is GAGVSQSPSNKVTEKGKDVELRCDPISGHTALYWYRQSLGQGLEFLIYFQGNSAPDKSGLPSDRFSAERTGGSVSTLTIQRTQQEDSAVYLCASSLVRLTHTQYFGPGTRLTVL.

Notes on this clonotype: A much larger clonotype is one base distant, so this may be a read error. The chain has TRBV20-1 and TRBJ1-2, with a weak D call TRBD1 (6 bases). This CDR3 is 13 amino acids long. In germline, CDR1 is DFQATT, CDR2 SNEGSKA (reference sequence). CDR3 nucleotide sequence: TGCAGTGCTAGATTGGGGGCGAACTATGGCCACACCTTC. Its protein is CSARLGANYGHTF.

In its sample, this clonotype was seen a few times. The CDR3 loop reads CASSLVPVAKNIQYF. As DNA, the CDR3 is TGCGCCAGCAGCTTGGTTCCAGTAGCCAAAAACATTCAGTACTTC. The gene calls are TRBV5-1 and TRBJ2-4; D remains ambiguous. The V and J ends lost 0 bases and 0 bases respectively, with 7 bases between them. This CDR3 is 15 amino acids long. CDR1 SGHRS and CDR2 YFSETQ come from the germline V gene.

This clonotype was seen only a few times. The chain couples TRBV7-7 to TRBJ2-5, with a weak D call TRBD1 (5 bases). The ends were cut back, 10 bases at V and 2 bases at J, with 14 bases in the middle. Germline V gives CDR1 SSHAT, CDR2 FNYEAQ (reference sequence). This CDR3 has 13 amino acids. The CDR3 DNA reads TGTGCCATTTCACAGGTCCTTCAAGAGACCCAGTACTTC. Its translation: CAISQVLQETQYF.

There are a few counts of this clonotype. The CDR3 nucleotides read TGTGCCAGCAGCTTACTCGCTAGCGGGGCCACCCAGTACTTC. It translates to CASSLLASGATQYF. J is TRBJ2-5 and V is TRBV7-2; 9 bases agree with TRBD2. Germline lookup yields CDR1 SGHTA and CDR2 FQGNSA. The CDR3 sequence is 14 residues long. V lost 2 bases, J lost 8 bases, and 6 bases stayed unmatched.

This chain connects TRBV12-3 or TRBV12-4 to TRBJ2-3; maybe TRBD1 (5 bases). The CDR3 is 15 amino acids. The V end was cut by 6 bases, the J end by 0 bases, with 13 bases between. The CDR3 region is CASSKRQSSTDTQYF. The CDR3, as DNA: TGTGCCAGCAGCAAAAGACAGTCTAGCACAGATACGCAGTATTTT.

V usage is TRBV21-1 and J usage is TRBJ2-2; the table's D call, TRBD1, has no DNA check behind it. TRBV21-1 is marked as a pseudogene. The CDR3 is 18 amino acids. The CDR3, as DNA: TGTGCCAGCAGCAAAGCGGCAGGGGGAACCTTGAACACCGGGGAGCTGTTTTTT. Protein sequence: CASSKAAGGTLNTGELFF.

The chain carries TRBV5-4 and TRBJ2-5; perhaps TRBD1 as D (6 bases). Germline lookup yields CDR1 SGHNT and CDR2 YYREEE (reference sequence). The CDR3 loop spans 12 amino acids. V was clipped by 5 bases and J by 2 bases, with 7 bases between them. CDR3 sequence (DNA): TGTGCCAGCAGTACAGGGCAAGAGACCCAGTACTTC. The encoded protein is CASSTGQETQYF.

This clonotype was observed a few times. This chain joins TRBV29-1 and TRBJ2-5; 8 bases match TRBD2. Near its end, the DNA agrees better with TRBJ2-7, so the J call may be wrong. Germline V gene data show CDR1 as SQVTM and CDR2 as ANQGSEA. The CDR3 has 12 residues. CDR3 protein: CSVLGTSYEQYV. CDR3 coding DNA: TGCAGCGTGCTGGGGACTAGCTACGAGCAGTACGTC.

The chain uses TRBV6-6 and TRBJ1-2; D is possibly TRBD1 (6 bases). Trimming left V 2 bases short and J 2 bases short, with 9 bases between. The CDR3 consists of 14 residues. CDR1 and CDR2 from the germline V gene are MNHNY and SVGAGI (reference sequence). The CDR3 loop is CASSYPGQNYGYTF. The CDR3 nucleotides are TGTGCCAGCAGTTACCCTGGACAGAACTATGGCTACACCTTC.